The rows below give T cell receptor beta chains drawn from one sample of a study of shared clonotypes between healthy human individuals. Libraries were prepared by immunoSEQ multiplex PCR; TCRdb keeps only in-frame clonotypes and omits some of them. Of around 2,000,000 clones listed, roughly 94% are singletons. Sample: naive CD4+ T cells sorted from blood. The receptors here all came from a man aged 18 to 30 in good health. Each CDR3 is given with its conserved first and last residue. A D gene is named only where the DNA matches it firmly. A clone size is listed for some rows: how often the clone was seen (once, few, many), or a class if it is expanded.

TRBD1	NA	TRBJ2-5	TRBV5-4	TGTGCCAGCAGTGTACCGGGACAGTCACAAGAGACCCAGTACTTC	CASSVPGQSQETQYF
TRBD1	NA	TRBJ2-1	TRBV5-6	TGTGCCAGCAGTTACCGTTGGACAGGGGTAATTAGAAATGAGCAGTTCTTC	CASSYRWTGVIRNEQFF
NA	NA	TRBJ1-5	TRBV30	TGTGCCTGGAGTCCGTCGAGGGATCAGCCCCAGCATTTT	CAWSPSRDQPQHF
NA	NA	TRBJ2-7	TRBV7-8	TGTGCCAGCAGCTTTTCCTCGCCCGGCACCTACGAGCAGTACTTC	CASSFSSPGTYEQYF
NA	NA	TRBJ2-1	TRBV2	TGTGCCAGCAGTGTCAACAATGAGCAGTTCTTC	CASSVNNEQFF
NA	NA	TRBJ1-5	TRBV28	TGTGCCAGCACCCTTTGGAGTTCGCAGCCCCAGCATTTT	CASTLWSSQPQHF
NA	NA	TRBJ2-7	TRBV5-8	TGTGCCAGCGCTTTCCTCCTAGGGGGGAGGGGAGAGCAGTACTTC	CASAFLLGGRGEQYF
NA	NA	TRBJ2-7	TRBV5-1	TGCGCCAGCAGCTTGTCAACACAACAACTCTACGAGCAGTACTTC	CASSLSTQQLYEQYF
NA	NA	TRBJ2-1	TRBV6-5	TGTGCCAGCAGGGGGGGACAGTTCTCCAATGAGCAGTTCTTC	CASRGGQFSNEQFF
NA	NA	TRBJ2-5	TRBV5-1	TGCGCCAGCAGCTCCCAGGGGAGGAAGACCCAGTACTTC	CASSSQGRKTQYF
TRBD2	once	TRBJ2-7	TRBV12-5	TGTGCTAGTGGTTTGGCCTCAAAGGCTAGCGGGAGCCGTCGGGTAAACGAGCAGTACTTC	CASGLASKASGSRRVNEQYF
TRBD1	NA	TRBJ1-5	TRBV5-1	TGCGCCAGCAGCCTCGGGACAGGAAGCAATCAGCCCCAGCATTTT	CASSLGTGSNQPQHF
NA	NA	TRBJ2-2	TRBV6-1	TGTGCCAGCAGTGTTAGCGCGAACACCGGGGAGCTGTTTTTT	CASSVSANTGELFF
NA	NA	TRBJ1-2	TRBV7-9	TGTGCCAGCAGAGTTGGGGCCTGGGCTAACTATGGCTACACCTTC	CASRVGAWANYGYTF
NA	NA	TRBJ2-3	TRBV10-2	TGCGCCAGCAACCCAGGGGGGCGGGTCACAGATACGCAGTATTTT	CASNPGGRVTDTQYF
TRBD1	NA	TRBJ1-2	TRBV5-1	TGCGCCAGCAGCTTAGGACAGGGGGCAGGTGGCTACACCTTC	CASSLGQGAGGYTF
NA	NA	TRBJ2-5	TRBV7-3	TGTGCCAGCAGCTTGGGGGCGCGGGAGACCCAGTACTTC	CASSLGARETQYF
TRBD1	NA	TRBJ1-6	TRBV13	TGTGCCAGCAGCTTACAGGGGGCAGTTTCACCCCTCCACTTT	CASSLQGAVSPLHF
NA	once	TRBJ2-2	TRBV14	TGTGCCAGCAGCCAATTGCGGGTGGGCACCGGGGAGCTGTTTTTT	CASSQLRVGTGELFF
TRBD2	NA	TRBJ2-1	TRBV6-1	TGTGCCAGCAGGTTAACTAGCGGACACAATGAGCAGTTCTTC	CASRLTSGHNEQFF
NA	NA	TRBJ1-1	TRBV11-2	TGTGCCAGCAGCTTAGGCGCCGCGACGCCAGCTTTCTTT	CASSLGAATPAFF
TRBD2	NA	TRBJ2-1	TRBV7-2	TGTGCCAGCACCGGGAGGCCAGGGAGGAATGAGCAGTTCTTC	CASTGRPGRNEQFF
NA	NA	TRBJ2-5	TRBV4-3	TGCGCCAGCAGCCAAGATCTCGGGGGTGAAGAGACCCAGTACTTC	CASSQDLGGEETQYF
TRBD2	NA	TRBJ2-1	TRBV7-9	TGTGCCAGCAGCTTAGGGCTAGCGGGAGGTAGCTCCTACAATGAGCAGTTCTTC	CASSLGLAGGSSYNEQFF
TRBD2	NA	TRBJ2-2	TRBV10-3	TGTGCCATCCGCGGGACTAGCGGGAACACCGGGGAGCTGTTTTTT	CAIRGTSGNTGELFF
NA	NA	TRBJ2-2	TRBV6-6	TGTGCCAGCAGTTACTCGGAGCCCGGGGAGCTGTTTTTT	CASSYSEPGELFF
TRBD1	NA	TRBJ2-1	TRBV7-8	TGTGCCAGCAGCCCTACAGGGGGCCAAAACAATGAGCAGTTCTTC	CASSPTGGQNNEQFF
NA	NA	TRBJ1-5	TRBV21-1	TGTGCCAGCAGCAGACGTCCCGGCCAGATTGTCCCCATCCGGCCCCAGCATTTT	CASSRRPGQIVPIRPQHF
NA	NA	TRBJ1-5	TRBV10-3	TGTGCCATCAGTGACGGAAATCAGCCCCAGCATTTT	CAISDGNQPQHF
TRBD1	NA	TRBJ1-1	TRBV30	TGTGCCTGGAGGGCCCTGACAGGGCACAACGGTGAAGCTTTCTTT	CAWRALTGHNGEAFF
NA	NA	TRBJ2-1	TRBV5-1	TGCGCCAGCAGCTTGGCCCGAGGGGTCGGGGAGCAGTTCTTC	CASSLARGVGEQFF
TRBD2	NA	TRBJ2-3	TRBV5-1	TGCGCCAGCAGCTTGGCAGCTAGCGGGGGGACGATAGATACGCAGTATTTT	CASSLAASGGTIDTQYF
TRBD1	NA	TRBJ1-2	TRBV30	TGTGCCTGGAGCCACAGGGGGTACGACTATGGCTACACCTTC	CAWSHRGYDYGYTF
NA	NA	TRBJ2-1	TRBV2	TGTGCCAGCCAGGGGGACTATCTCTACAATGAGCAGTTCTTC	CASQGDYLYNEQFF
TRBD2	NA	TRBJ2-3	TRBV7-8	TGTGCCAGCAGCCCTCCCCTCGGAACTAGCGGGGCCAGCACAGATACGCAGTATTTT	CASSPPLGTSGASTDTQYF
NA	NA	TRBJ2-3	TRBV7-3	TGTGCCAGCAGCTTAGAGGGATTCACAGATACGCAGTATTTT	CASSLEGFTDTQYF
NA	NA	TRBJ1-3	TRBV14	TGTGCCAGCAGCCTATTAGGGACATCAGGCTCTGGAAACACCATATATTTT	CASSLLGTSGSGNTIYF
NA	NA	TRBJ2-3	TRBV6-4	TGTGCCAGCAGTGACTTAAGCACAGATACGCAGTATTTT	CASSDLSTDTQYF
NA	NA	TRBJ2-3	TRBV10-2	TGCGCCAGCAGTACGGGACCAGCTACAGATACGCAGTATTTT	CASSTGPATDTQYF
TRBD1	NA	TRBJ1-1	TRBV4-3	TGCGCCAGTTCCAGGGGGCTGAACACTGAAGCTTTCTTT	CASSRGLNTEAFF
TRBD2	once	TRBJ2-7	TRBV5-4	TGTGCCAGCAGCTCGGGACTAGCGGGGACCGAGCAGTACTTC	CASSSGLAGTEQYF
TRBD1	NA	TRBJ1-2	TRBV11-2	TGTGCCAGCAGCTCTATAAAACCCCAGGGGGGGATTCGGGGCTATGGCTACACCTTC	CASSSIKPQGGIRGYGYTF
NA	NA	TRBJ2-7	TRBV5-4	TGTGCCAGCAGCATAGGGAGCTCCTACGAGCAGTACTTC	CASSIGSSYEQYF
TRBD2	few	TRBJ2-2	TRBV7-2	TGTGCCAGCAGCCTCCGACTAGCGGGTTACACCGGGGAGCTGTTTTTT	CASSLRLAGYTGELFF
TRBD1	NA	TRBJ2-7	TRBV5-4	TGTGCCAGCAGCGCAACCGGGACAGGGAAGTACGAGCAGTACTTC	CASSATGTGKYEQYF
NA	NA	TRBJ2-3	TRBV9	TGTGCCAGCAGCGTAGGAGGGAAAGGAGATACGCAGTATTTT	CASSVGGKGDTQYF
NA	NA	TRBJ1-1	TRBV7-9	TGTGCCAGCAGCTCCATGAAGGGAACTGAAGCTTTCTTT	CASSSMKGTEAFF
TRBD2	once	TRBJ2-3	TRBV10-3	TGTGCCATCAATGAAGCGGGAGTTAGCACAGATACGCAGTATTTT	CAINEAGVSTDTQYF
NA	NA	TRBJ2-5	TRBV29-1	TGCAGCGTTGAAACGGGGGCAGAGACCCAGTACTTC	CSVETGAETQYF
NA	NA	TRBJ1-2	TRBV18	TGTGCCAGCTCACCGGACAGTTTATCCACCTATGGCTACACCTTC	CASSPDSLSTYGYTF
NA	NA	TRBJ2-7	TRBV7-8	TGTGCCAGCAGCTCCAGTAGGTTTTACGAGCAGTACTTC	CASSSSRFYEQYF